This entry lists 30 T cell receptor beta chains sequenced from one sample in a study of blood T cell repertoires in COVID-19. Clones were sequenced by immunoSEQ multiplex PCR, and TCRdb holds only the in-frame ones, with some missing. Among around 170,000 clones listed, more than 85% were seen once. The sample comprised peripheral blood. The receptor set was obtained from a man aged 55 to 70 with COVID-19, enrolled during active disease.

As DNA, the CDR3 is TGTGCCACCAGTGATTTGAGTCTCAGGGGGACGGATGAGCAGTTCTTC. Translating it yields CATSDLSLRGTDEQFF. The chain combines TRBV24-1 with TRBJ2-1; TRBD1 agrees at 7 bases. V shed 0 bases and J 8 bases; nucleotides not matched to a gene: 9. Per the germline V gene, CDR1 is KGHDR and CDR2 is SFDVKD. CDR3 length: 16 amino acids.

The chain employs TRBV6-5 and TRBJ1-5; weak D call: TRBD1 (6 bases). Deletions cut 5 bases from V and 5 bases from J, with 13 bases between. This CDR3 is 14 amino acids long. CDR1 and CDR2 from the germline V gene are MNHEY and SVGAGI. The CDR3 nucleotides read TGTGCCAGCAGTCAAACAGGGTACGATCAGCCCCAGCATTTT. This gives the protein CASSQTGYDQPQHF.

The chain links TRBV30 to TRBJ2-7, with D tentatively TRBD2 (5 bases). The CDR3 is 16 residues long. CDR1 and CDR2 (germline): GTSNPN, SVGIG (reference sequence). V lost 4 bases, J lost 7 bases, and 26 bases lay in between. The CDR3 loop is CAWITPNTPSKTEQYF. The CDR3 DNA sequence: TGTGCCTGGATCACTCCTAACACCCCTAGCAAGACAGAGCAGTACTTC.

J is TRBJ2-7 and V is TRBV14; 10 nucleotides align to TRBD1. Germline loops: CDR1 SGHDN, CDR2 FVKESK. The CDR3 length is 14 residues. V gave up 4 bases and J gave up 2 bases; unmatched junction bases: 2. The CDR3, as DNA: TGTGCCAGCAGCCGGGACAGGGGACCCTACGAGCAGTACTTC. Amino acids: CASSRDRGPYEQYF.

This chain connects TRBV19 to TRBJ2-1; tentative D call: TRBD2 (7 bases). The ends were cut back, 5 bases at V and 2 bases at J, with 13 bases in the middle. Germline lookup yields CDR1 LNHDA and CDR2 SQIVND (reference sequence). This CDR3 region has 15 residues. CDR3 region: CASSLGGGTYNEQFF. CDR3 bases: TGTGCCAGTAGTTTAGGGGGGGGCACCTACAATGAGCAGTTCTTC.

This clone was counted a few times. Other DNA sequences within the sample encode an identical CDR3. The rearrangement joins TRBV6-5 to TRBJ1-4; 9 bases are a match to TRBD1. V was pared by 3 bases and J by 6 bases, with 5 bases of the junction left unmatched. Germline CDR1 and CDR2: MNHEY and SVGAGI. The CDR3 covers 15 residues. The CDR3 nucleotides read TGTGCCAGCAGTTATTCCGACAGGGGGTATGAAAAACTGTTTTTT. This codes for CASSYSDRGYEKLFF.

The rearrangement links TRBV5-1 to TRBJ1-6; 9 positions agree with TRBD1. Germline-derived CDR1 and CDR2 are SGHRS and YFSETQ. The CDR3 extends over 17 amino acids. J gave up 7 bases and V 3 bases, and 11 bases lay outside the gene matches. CDR3 sequence: CASSWGTGNVGNSPLHF. Here the CDR3 DNA reads TGCGCCAGCAGCTGGGGGACAGGGAATGTGGGCAATTCACCCCTCCACTTT.

The CDR3 coding sequence is TGTGCCAGCAGCCAAGCTTCAGGGGGCAAGAACAATGAGCAGTTCTTC. This codes for CASSQASGGKNNEQFF. The rearrangement uses TRBV3-1 (or the pseudogene TRBV3-2) and TRBJ2-1, with 8 bases fitting TRBD1. CDR1 and CDR2 from the germline V gene are LGHDT and YNNKEL (reference sequence). After removal of 1 base from V and 5 bases from J, the junction contained 7 bases not matched to a gene. CDR3 length: 16 residues.

This clone was counted once. The chain carries TRBV2 and TRBJ2-2; 7 positions match TRBD2. Trimming cost V 7 bases and J 5 bases; bases outside gene matches: 13. The CDR3 totals 16 residues. Germline V CDR1 and CDR2: SNHLY, FYNNEI. This chain's CDR3 is CASTSGLDLGTGELFF. The DNA of the CDR3 is TGTGCCAGCACATCCGGACTAGATTTGGGAACCGGGGAGCTGTTTTTT. Filled out from reference TRBV2 and TRBJ2-2, the complete variable domain reads EPEVTQTPSHQVTQMGQEVILRCVPISNHLYFYWYRQILGQKVEFLVSFYNNEISEKSEIFDDQFSVERPDGSNFTLKIRSTKLEDSAMYFCASTSGLDLGTGELFFGEGSRLTVL.

The V and J genes are TRBV5-5 and TRBJ2-2; D not certain. The germline V gene has CDR1 SGHKS and CDR2 YYEKEE (reference sequence). Trimming pared 1 base from V and 1 base from J, leaving 5 bases between. This CDR3 spans 14 amino acids. The CDR3 loop is CASSLSRNTGELFF. The CDR3 bases are TGTGCCAGCAGCTTGTCCAGGAACACCGGGGAGCTGTTTTTT.

This clone was detected a few times. CDR3 in DNA: TGTGCCATCAGTCGCATGGAACAGGGGATCGAGCAGTACTTC. As protein: CAISRMEQGIEQYF. The gene calls are TRBV10-3 and TRBJ2-7, with TRBD1 matching over 7 bases. The CDR3 sequence is 14 residues long. Germline trimming cut 5 bases from V and 6 bases from J; bases unmatched to any gene: 10. Germline V gene sequence: CDR1 ENHRY, CDR2 SYGVKD.

The table lists this clone with a few counts. V gene TRBV3-1 (or the pseudogene TRBV3-2) combines with J gene TRBJ2-1, with 9 bases fitting TRBD2. J lost 8 bases, V lost 0 bases, and 8 bases had no gene match. Germline CDR1 and CDR2: LGHDT and YNNKEL (reference sequence). This CDR3 contains 16 residues. The DNA for the CDR3 is TGTGCCAGCAGCCAAGAAGGGACTAGCCGATTCGATGAGCAGTTCTTC. Translating gives CASSQEGTSRFDEQFF.

J is TRBJ2-2 and V is TRBV5-6; 7 bases align to TRBD2. Germline CDR1 reads SGHDT; CDR2 reads YYEEEE. The CDR3 runs to 15 residues. V dropped 6 bases and J dropped 5; count of bases not matched to a gene: 10. The CDR3 region is CASIPNGGFTGELFF. The CDR3 DNA follows: TGTGCCAGCATCCCCAACGGGGGGTTTACCGGGGAGCTGTTTTTT.

The chain carries TRBV3-1 (or the pseudogene TRBV3-2) and TRBJ2-1; TRBD2 agrees at 8 bases. The ends lost 3 bases at V and 7 bases at J; junction bases unmatched: 8. The CDR3 loop spans 15 amino acids. The germline V gene encodes CDR1 LGHDT and CDR2 YNNKEL (reference sequence). In DNA, the CDR3 is TGTGCCAGCAGCCACCTTAGCGGGAAAATTAATGAGCAGTTCTTC. It translates to CASSHLSGKINEQFF.

This clone was found once. The chain carries TRBV6-6 and TRBJ2-3; 11 bases align to TRBD2. The trim removed 7 bases at V and 4 bases at J, leaving 10 bases unmatched. The CDR3 spans 16 residues. Germline CDR1 and CDR2: MNHNY and SVGAGI (reference sequence). The CDR3 nucleotides read TGTGCCAGCACCCTGCCTAGCGGGGGGCTTCCAGATACGCAGTATTTT. Its translation is CASTLPSGGLPDTQYF.

The chain has TRBV4-3 and TRBJ2-3, with 12 bases aligning to TRBD2. This CDR3 is 17 amino acids long. The junction had 6 bases not matched to a gene; V was cut back by 2 bases and J by 3 bases. Germline V gives CDR1 LGHNA, CDR2 YSLEER. The CDR3 loop is CASSQFPSGGVTDTQYF. In DNA, the CDR3 is TGCGCCAGCAGCCAATTTCCTAGCGGGGGGGTGACAGATACGCAGTATTTT.

J is TRBJ1-2 and V is TRBV19; D is possibly TRBD1 (6 bases). Germline V lookup: CDR1 LNHDA, CDR2 SQIVND (reference sequence). CDR3 length: 15 residues. Trimming cost V 3 bases and J 7 bases, with 18 bases left between them. The CDR3: CASSIYRADYGGYTF. Here the CDR3 DNA reads TGTGCCAGTAGTATCTACAGGGCGGATTACGGTGGCTACACCTTC.

The rearrangement joins TRBV25-1 to TRBJ2-1; TRBD2 matches 15 bases. There are 13 residues in the CDR3. V was clipped by 8 bases and J by 9 bases; unmatched bases: 2. Per germline, CDR1 MGHDK and CDR2 SYGVNS. The CDR3 here is CASGTSGGSEQFF. For the CDR3, the DNA is TGTGCCAGCGGGACTAGCGGGGGGTCTGAGCAGTTCTTC.

The V and J genes are TRBV19 and TRBJ1-5; tentatively, D is TRBD1 (6 bases). Germline values: CDR1 LNHDA, CDR2 SQIVND (reference sequence). Trimming stripped 5 bases from V and 1 base from J, with 12 bases between. This CDR3 comprises 15 residues. CDR3 sequence reads: CASSPSDRSNQPQHF. In nucleotides, the CDR3 is TGTGCCAGTAGTCCCTCCGACAGGAGCAATCAGCCCCAGCATTTT.

This chain links TRBV7-9 with TRBJ2-7; 9 nucleotides agree with TRBD1. The germline V gene has CDR1 SEHNR and CDR2 FQNEAQ (reference sequence). There are 17 residues in the CDR3. The junction had 18 bases not matched to a gene; V was cut back by 5 bases and J by 7 bases. The CDR3 protein is CASSPIRPGTGQAEQYF. CDR3 nucleotide sequence: TGTGCCAGCAGCCCGATCCGCCCCGGGACAGGGCAGGCGGAGCAGTACTTC.

This sequence joins TRBV13 and TRBJ2-1; D remains unclear. With 7 bases removed from V and 7 bases from J, the gap between germline ends came to 14 bases. There are 13 residues in the CDR3. Germline lookup yields CDR1 PRHDT and CDR2 FYEKMQ (reference sequence). The CDR3 sequence: CASTIPNSNEQFF. The CDR3 DNA is TGTGCCAGCACCATACCGAACTCGAATGAGCAGTTCTTC.

The chain carries TRBV6-2 or TRBV6-3 and TRBJ2-1, with 8 bases that match TRBD1. The CDR3 contains 15 residues. V dropped 2 bases and J dropped 8; count of bases not matched to a gene: 8. Germline CDR1 reads MNHEY; CDR2 reads SVGEGT. CDR3 residues: CASSYDQGARDEQFF. CDR3 in DNA: TGTGCCAGCAGTTACGACCAGGGGGCGCGCGATGAGCAGTTCTTC.

The chain is built from TRBV5-1 and TRBJ1-5, with 7 bases lining up with TRBD1. V shed 3 bases, J shed 4 bases, and the junction held 4 bases outside the gene matches. Germline V gene lookup returns CDR1 SGHRS and CDR2 YFSETQ. This CDR3 comprises 14 residues. Here the CDR3 DNA reads TGCGCCAGCAGCTCCGGACAGGATAATCAGCCCCAGCATTTT. This sequence encodes CASSSGQDNQPQHF.

V and J are TRBV3-1 (or the pseudogene TRBV3-2) and TRBJ2-6; no reliable D call. Trimming cost V 4 bases and J 0 bases, with 7 bases left between them. Per the germline V gene, CDR1 is LGHDT and CDR2 is YNNKEL (reference sequence). The CDR3 length is 15 residues. CDR3 in DNA: TGTGCCAGCAGCCGACTGCCCTCTGGGGCCAACGTCCTGACTTTC. Its translation: CASSRLPSGANVLTF.

This clone was counted between two and nine times. The chain carries TRBV29-1 and TRBJ1-2; D is perhaps TRBD1 (6 bases). The V and J ends lost 8 bases and 8 bases respectively, with 18 bases between them. Germline V gives CDR1 SQVTM, CDR2 ANQGSEA. This CDR3 region has 12 residues. The CDR3 protein is CSTRAPGEGYTF. For the CDR3, the DNA is TGCAGCACCCGGGCGCCAGGGGAGGGCTACACCTTC.

The chain couples TRBV7-9 to TRBJ1-1; 7 nucleotides align to TRBD1. The V segment lost 5 bases and the J segment 5 bases; nucleotides outside the gene matches: 8. CDR1 SEHNR and CDR2 FQNEAQ come from the germline V gene (reference sequence). The CDR3 totals 14 residues. CDR3 coding DNA: TGTGCCAGCAGCGCCCGACAGGGTCGGACTGAAGCTTTCTTT. Translated: CASSARQGRTEAFF.

V gene TRBV11-3 combines with J gene TRBJ1-1; D possibly corresponds to TRBD1 (5 bases). This CDR3 spans 15 amino acids. Germline values: CDR1 SGHNT, CDR2 YENEEA. Trimming took off 1 base at V and 4 bases at J, with 13 bases between the two ends. In nucleotides, the CDR3 is TGTGCCAGCAGCTTAGGTCCGGGCCAGGGCACTGAAGCTTTCTTT. Amino acids: CASSLGPGQGTEAFF.

The V and J genes are TRBV7-9 and TRBJ2-7, with TRBD1 matching 7 bases. The CDR3 is 15 amino acids. Looked up from germline, CDR1 is SEHNR and CDR2 is FQNEAQ (reference sequence). After removal of 1 base from V and 2 bases from J, the junction contained 5 bases not matched to a gene. The CDR3 sequence is CASSLVGTAAYEQYF. The CDR3 nucleotides are TGTGCCAGCAGCTTAGTCGGGACAGCAGCCTACGAGCAGTACTTC. Filled out from reference TRBV7-9 and TRBJ2-7, the complete variable domain reads DTGVSQNPRHKITKRGQNVTFRCDPISEHNRLYWYRQTLGQGPEFLTYFQNEAQLEKSRLLSDRFSAERPKGSFSTLEIQRTEQGDSAMYLCASSLVGTAAYEQYFGPGTRLTVT.

J is TRBJ2-5 and V is TRBV24-1; TRBD2 is a possible D gene (6 bases). In germline, CDR1 is KGHDR, CDR2 SFDVKD. Deletions cut 3 bases from V and 0 bases from J, with 10 bases between. The CDR3 is 15 residues long. CDR3 amino acids: CATSDQRVNQETQYF. The CDR3 coding sequence is TGTGCCACCAGTGATCAGCGGGTCAACCAAGAGACCCAGTACTTC.

Concerning this clone: Other DNA sequences of this sample code for an identical CDR3. The rearrangement uses TRBV3-1 (or the pseudogene TRBV3-2) and TRBJ2-7, with TRBD2 matching over 7 bases. This CDR3 region has 14 residues. The J segment lost 3 bases and the V segment lost 1 base, leaving 3 bases of the junction unmatched. The V gene's germline CDR1 is LGHDT and CDR2 YNNKEL (reference sequence). The CDR3 sequence: CASSQAAGNYEQYF. As DNA, the CDR3 is TGTGCCAGCAGCCAAGCAGCGGGGAACTACGAGCAGTACTTC.